The 30 T cell receptor beta chains in this list originate from one sample, sequenced in a study of T cells after yellow fever vaccination. TCRdb used MiXCR to reprocess the 5' RACE reads, holding one entry per CDR3 protein. The repertoire has roughly 340,000 distinct CDR3 sequences, 8.5% to 10% of them found once; the top ten carry roughly 18%. The sequencing here drew on PBMCs, taken on the day of the first yellow fever vaccination. The receptors come from a man between 18 and 35 years old who received the YFV17D yellow fever vaccine.

This clonotype was recorded a few times. The CDR3 is CASSYGGAQSYNEQFF. CDR3 nucleotides: TGTGCCAGCAGTTACGGCGGGGCCCAATCCTACAATGAGCAGTTCTTC. The V and J genes are TRBV6-5 and TRBJ2-1; tentatively, D is TRBD2 (6 bases). Germline values: CDR1 MNHEY, CDR2 SVGAGI. Trimming removed 2 bases at V and 1 base at J, with 12 bases between. The CDR3 contains 16 residues.

This clonotype was counted a few times. The rearrangement joins TRBV10-3 to TRBJ1-6; D unresolved. Trimming took 6 bases from V and 5 from J, leaving 14 bases between them. Germline V gives CDR1 ENHRY, CDR2 SYGVKD. The CDR3 has 15 amino acids. This CDR3 reads CAISAVSRDNSPLHF. The CDR3 coding sequence is TGTGCCATCAGCGCGGTGAGCCGGGATAATTCACCCCTCCACTTT.

V usage is TRBV19 and J usage is TRBJ1-2; D is uncertain. From germline, CDR1 is LNHDA and CDR2 SQIVND (reference sequence). V lost 4 bases to trimming and J lost 5 bases, with 17 bases between them. The CDR3 length is 15 residues. The CDR3, as DNA: TGTGCCAGTAGTAGGGAGGTGAGGTGGATGTATGGCTACACCTTC. It yields the protein CASSREVRWMYGYTF.

In this sample, this clonotype turned up a few times. This chain uses TRBV7-9 with TRBJ2-2, with D perhaps matching TRBD2 (6 bases). Germline V gene lookup returns CDR1 SEHNR and CDR2 FQNEAQ (reference sequence). The CDR3 totals 13 residues. Trimming shortened V by 5 bases and J by 10 bases, and 14 bases separated the two germline ends. The CDR3 bases are TGTGCCAGCAGCCCGACTAGTTTGGAGGAGCTGTTTTTT. It is translated as CASSPTSLEELFF.

The V gene is TRBV5-4, the J gene TRBJ2-7; weak D call: TRBD1 (6 bases). This CDR3 has 14 residues. The V end was cut by 1 base, the J end by 4 bases, with 12 bases between. Germline CDR1 is SGHNT and CDR2 is YYREEE (reference sequence). CDR3 nucleotides: TGTGCCAGCAGCTTGATGAACAGGGATTACGAGCAGTACTTC. Its protein is CASSLMNRDYEQYF. The full variable domain, completed using reference TRBV5-4 and TRBJ2-7, is ETGVTQSPTHLIKTRGQQVTLRCSSQSGHNTVSWYQQALGQGPQFIFQYYREEENGRGNFPPRFSGLQFPNYSSELNVNALELDDSALYLCASSLMNRDYEQYFGPGTRLTVT.

In this sample, this clonotype turned up once. The junction does not match germline at one end; this may be a read error. The chain links TRBV3-1 to TRBJ2-3; TRBD2 is a possible D gene (6 bases). Germline V gene lookup returns CDR1 LGHDT and CDR2 YNNKEL (reference sequence). This CDR3 is 19 amino acids long. CDR3 DNA: TGTGCCACCAGCCACAACCCCCTCCACGGGGGAACTAGCACAGATACGCAGTATTTT. This translates into CATSHNPLHGGTSTDTQYF.

This clonotype turned up a few times. The chain is built from TRBV4-2 and TRBJ2-7, with D uncertain. CDR3 length: 15 residues. Trimming removed 0 bases from V and 1 base from J, with 10 bases in between. The V gene's germline CDR1 is LGHNA and CDR2 YNFKEQ. The CDR3 loop is CASSQDVSRSYEQYF. The CDR3, as DNA: TGTGCCAGCAGCCAAGATGTCTCCAGGTCCTACGAGCAGTACTTC.

This clonotype was detected many times. The gene calls are TRBV7-2 and TRBJ2-4; D may be TRBD2 (7 bases). This CDR3 is 14 amino acids long. Trimming pared 5 bases from V and 7 bases from J, leaving 15 bases between. In germline, CDR1 is SGHTA, CDR2 FQGNSA. CDR3 sequence reads: CASSQWGGQNIQYF. CDR3 nucleotide sequence: TGTGCCAGCAGCCAGTGGGGGGGGCAGAACATTCAGTACTTC.

This clonotype was observed a few times. The V and J genes are TRBV9 and TRBJ2-7; the match to TRBD1 covers 8 bases. This CDR3 is 13 amino acids long. Germline values: CDR1 SGDLS, CDR2 YYNGEE. Losses at the gene ends were 6 bases for V and 2 bases for J; bases not matched to a gene: 4. The CDR3 DNA sequence: TGTGCCAGCACCAGGGGGCTTACCTACGAGCAGTACGTC. It encodes CASTRGLTYEQYV.

A few counts support this clonotype. The chain uses TRBV7-9 and TRBJ2-5; 10 bases are a match to TRBD2. CDR1 and CDR2 (germline): SEHNR, FQNEAQ (reference sequence). The CDR3 consists of 14 residues. Trimming took 3 bases from V and 5 from J; bases not matched to a gene: 3. CDR3 sequence: CASSLSGGAETQYF. The CDR3 region has the DNA TGTGCCAGCAGCTTGAGCGGGGGGGCGGAGACCCAGTACTTC.

The chain couples TRBV20-1 to TRBJ1-1; D remains ambiguous. Germline V CDR1 and CDR2: DFQATT, SNEGSKA (reference sequence). Trimming removed 5 bases at V and 0 bases at J, with 7 bases between. The CDR3 sequence is 12 residues long. The CDR3 reads CSAGSVNTEAFF. The CDR3, as DNA: TGCAGTGCTGGCTCAGTGAACACTGAAGCTTTCTTT.

This clonotype was counted between two and nine times. The chain employs TRBV11-2 and TRBJ1-2, with D hard to call. The ends were cut back, 0 bases at V and 3 bases at J, with 8 bases in the middle. Germline V gene sequence: CDR1 SGHAT, CDR2 FQNNGV. This CDR3 comprises 14 residues. In DNA form, the CDR3 reads TGTGCCAGCAGCTTAGATTCAGCCTACTATGGCTACACCTTC. Translation: CASSLDSAYYGYTF.

In its sample, this clonotype was seen a few times. The rearrangement links TRBV5-1 to TRBJ1-5; D is perhaps TRBD1 (6 bases). The CDR3 totals 16 residues. V lost 0 bases to trimming and J lost 7 bases, with 17 bases between them. Germline V gene sequence: CDR1 SGHRS, CDR2 YFSETQ. CDR3 DNA sequence: TGCGCCAGCAGCTTGGAAGGTGGGGGCATTGGGCAGCCCCAGCATTTT. Protein sequence: CASSLEGGGIGQPQHF.

Points on this clonotype: A much larger clonotype is one base distant, so this may be a read error. The genes are TRBV4-3 and TRBJ2-6, with 7 nucleotides matching TRBD1. Germline V CDR1 and CDR2: LGHNA, YSLEER. The CDR3 spans 18 residues. The CDR3 is CASGQERNRGSGANVLTF. In DNA, the CDR3 is TGCGCCAGCGGCCAAGAGCGAAACAGGGGTTCTGGGGCCAACGTCCTGACTTTC.

In its sample, this clonotype was seen once. This rearrangement joins TRBV11-2 to TRBJ2-3; a weak D match, TRBD2 (6 bases). There are 15 residues in the CDR3. The V gene's germline CDR1 is SGHAT and CDR2 FQNNGV. V shed 4 bases and J shed 6 bases, with 17 bases lying between them. CDR3 coding DNA: TGTGCCAGCAGCTCTACTAGCAGTCAGTCCGATACGCAGTATTTT. Amino acid sequence: CASSSTSSQSDTQYF. Combining the CDR3 with reference TRBV11-2 and TRBJ2-3 gives the whole variable domain EAGVAQSPRYKIIEKRQSVAFWCNPISGHATLYWYQQILGQGPKLLIQFQNNGVVDDSQLPKDRFSAERLKGVDSTLKIQPAKLEDSAVYLCASSSTSSQSDTQYFGPGTRLTVL.

V usage is TRBV5-1 and J usage is TRBJ2-3, with 13 bases lining up with TRBD2. CDR1 and CDR2 from the germline V gene are SGHRS and YFSETQ. V dropped 3 bases and J dropped 2; count of bases not matched to a gene: 9. The CDR3 contains 18 residues. The CDR3: CASSSSGLAGDFTDTQYF. CDR3 nucleotides: TGCGCCAGCAGCTCTAGTGGACTAGCGGGGGACTTCACAGATACGCAGTATTTT. The variable domain in full, completed from reference TRBV5-1 and TRBJ2-3, reads KAGVTQTPRYLIKTRGQQVTLSCSPISGHRSVSWYQQTPGQGLQFLFEYFSETQRNKGNFPGRFSGRQFSNSRSEMNVSTLELGDSALYLCASSSSGLAGDFTDTQYFGPGTRLTVL.

This CDR3 reads CASSEARPGDQPQHF. CDR3 sequence (DNA): TGTGCCAGCAGTGAAGCGCGGCCGGGAGATCAGCCCCAGCATTTT. The gene calls are TRBV6-1 and TRBJ1-5; D remains ambiguous. With 0 bases removed from V and 5 bases from J, the gap between germline ends came to 11 bases. Germline CDR1 is MNHNS and CDR2 is SASEGT. CDR3 length: 15 amino acids.

The genes are TRBV5-4 and TRBJ2-3, with D unclear. CDR3 length equals 15 residues. Germline V CDR1 and CDR2: SGHNT, YYREEE (reference sequence). Trimming stripped 7 bases from V and 5 bases from J, with 20 bases between. The CDR3 loop reads CASSPATRIVDTQYF. CDR3 DNA sequence: TGTGCCAGCTCCCCGGCAACCCGAATCGTAGATACGCAGTATTTT. The full variable domain, its missing parts supplied by reference TRBV5-4 and TRBJ2-3, is ETGVTQSPTHLIKTRGQQVTLRCSSQSGHNTVSWYQQALGQGPQFIFQYYREEENGRGNFPPRFSGLQFPNYSSELNVNALELDDSALYLCASSPATRIVDTQYFGPGTRLTVL.

Ten or more counts support this clonotype. The CDR3 DNA follows: TGTGCCACCTTCGGAGGAGGGGGAGAGACCCAGTACTTC. Translating gives CATFGGGGETQYF. The chain employs TRBV10-3 and TRBJ2-5; D possibly uses TRBD1 or TRBD2 (6 bases each). The germline V gene has CDR1 ENHRY and CDR2 SYGVKD. The CDR3 extends over 13 amino acids. V lost 10 bases and J 4 bases, leaving 16 bases between the germline ends.

This chain connects TRBV25-1 to TRBJ2-1, with 7 bases that match TRBD2. V shed 6 bases, J shed 7 bases, and the junction held 6 bases outside the gene matches. The CDR3 is 13 amino acids. Germline V gene sequence: CDR1 MGHDK, CDR2 SYGVNS. The CDR3 reads CASRGRGLNEQFF. The CDR3 nucleotides are TGTGCCAGCAGGGGGAGGGGCTTGAATGAGCAGTTCTTC. Based on the CDR3 plus reference TRBV25-1 and TRBJ2-1, the full variable domain is EADIYQTPRYLVIGTGKKITLECSQTMGHDKMYWYQQDPGMELHLIHYSYGVNSTEKGDLSSESTVSRIRTEHFPLTLESARPSHTSQYLCASRGRGLNEQFFGPGTRLTVL.

The chain recombines TRBV7-3 with TRBJ1-1; D uncertain. Trimming shortened V by 2 bases and J by 2 bases, and 6 bases separated the two germline ends. CDR3 size: 13 residues. The germline V gene encodes CDR1 SGHTA and CDR2 FQGTGA. CDR3 bases: TGTGCCAGCAGCTTACTGTCTAACACTGAAGCTTTCTTT. Residues: CASSLLSNTEAFF.

The sample holds a few counts of this clonotype. This chain links TRBV29-1 with TRBJ1-1; possible D gene TRBD1, 6 bases. Trimming took off 7 bases at V and 2 bases at J, with 14 bases between the two ends. The germline V gene has CDR1 SQVTM and CDR2 ANQGSEA. The CDR3 length is 13 residues. CDR3 coding DNA: TGCAGCGCGCAACTACAGGGAAACACTGAAGCTTTCTTT. It specifies CSAQLQGNTEAFF.

This clonotype was recorded a few times. The gene calls are TRBV18 and TRBJ1-2; no clear D gene. The length of the CDR3 is 13 residues. Germline values: CDR1 KGHSH, CDR2 LQKENI. With 3 bases removed from V and 5 bases from J, the gap between germline ends came to 10 bases. CDR3 DNA: TGTGCCAGCTCACCTACCTGGGAGTATGGCTACACCTTC. It is translated as CASSPTWEYGYTF.

This clonotype was observed at least ten times. The chain is built from TRBV4-1 and TRBJ2-5; 7 bases map to TRBD2. This CDR3 spans 14 amino acids. The germline V gene has CDR1 MGHRA and CDR2 YSYEKL. J was trimmed by 1 base and V by 4 bases; bases with no gene match: 3. The CDR3 here is CASSPTSSQETQYF. CDR3 coding DNA: TGCGCCAGCAGCCCGACTAGCAGCCAAGAGACCCAGTACTTC.

Ten or more counts support this clonotype. This chain joins TRBV21-1 and TRBJ2-7; the table assigns TRBD1, which was not confirmed against the DNA. TRBV21-1 is tagged as a pseudogene. The CDR3 totals 16 residues. DNA of the CDR3: TGTGCCAGCAGCAAAGATCGGGAACGGATGACCTACGAGCAGTACGTC. Its translation is CASSKDRERMTYEQYV.

The V and J genes are TRBV11-2 and TRBJ2-3; TRBD1 matches 8 bases. The CDR3 is 15 amino acids. Germline lookup yields CDR1 SGHAT and CDR2 FQNNGV. The J segment lost 2 bases and the V segment lost 3 bases, leaving 4 bases of the junction unmatched. CDR3 sequence (DNA): TGTGCCAGCAGCTTCAGGGGGCGCATCACAGATACGCAGTATTTT. Translated: CASSFRGRITDTQYF.

The CDR3 DNA reads TGCGCCAGCAGACCTGGACAGGCTAACTATGGCTACACCTTC. Protein product: CASRPGQANYGYTF. The chain carries TRBV5-1 and TRBJ1-2; 7 positions agree with TRBD1. Trimming took 5 bases from V and 0 from J; bases not matched to a gene: 4. Germline V gives CDR1 SGHRS, CDR2 YFSETQ. The CDR3 extends over 14 amino acids. Based on the CDR3 plus reference TRBV5-1 and TRBJ1-2, the full variable domain is KAGVTQTPRYLIKTRGQQVTLSCSPISGHRSVSWYQQTPGQGLQFLFEYFSETQRNKGNFPGRFSGRQFSNSRSEMNVSTLELGDSALYLCASRPGQANYGYTFGSGTRLTVV.

This chain links TRBV11-2 with TRBJ2-5, with TRBD2 matching 11 bases. The CDR3 is 15 residues long. Germline-derived CDR1 and CDR2 are SGHAT and FQNNGV. Unmatched junction bases numbered 3, after V lost 6 bases and J lost 0 bases. The CDR3 DNA is TGTGCCAGCAGGCGACTAGCGGGGAACCAAGAGACCCAGTACTTC. This sequence encodes CASRRLAGNQETQYF.

The chain joins TRBV7-6 to TRBJ2-7; 7 positions agree with TRBD2. The CDR3 runs 14 residues. J was trimmed by 3 bases and V by 1 base; bases with no gene match: 3. The germline CDR1 and CDR2 sequences are SGHVS and FNYEAQ. The DNA for the CDR3 is TGTGCCAGCAGCTTAGGACTAGCCAACTACGAGCAGTACTTC. As protein: CASSLGLANYEQYF.

This clonotype was seen more than once but under ten times. At one of its ends the junction is not consistent with the germline gene, which may arise from a read error. V and J are TRBV10-3 and TRBJ1-4; the D is unclear. The CDR3 consists of 16 residues. Germline V lookup: CDR1 ENHRY, CDR2 SYGVKD. This CDR3 reads CAISELFEGTSEKLFF. Written as DNA, the CDR3 is TGTGCCATCAGTGAACTATTCGAGGGTACTAGTGAAAAACTGTTTTTT.